These 4 T cell receptor beta chains were sequenced from one sample in a study of cytomegalovirus exposure and HLA in healthy donors. PCR involved 60 Vbeta and 13 Jbeta primers. TCRdb's table, derived via immunoSEQ multiplex PCR, lists solely in-frame clones and lacks some. The sample carries hundreds of thousands of clones, almost 80% recorded once. Sequenced sample: PBMCs. All receptors derive from a male donor in good health and CMV-seronegative.

The CDR3 DNA reads TGTGCCAGCAGCCGGGACAGGGCACGCACAGATACGCAGTATTTT. Translation gives CASSRDRARTDTQYF. The gene calls are TRBV5-8 and TRBJ2-3, with 9 bases identical to TRBD1. The CDR3 spans 15 residues. The germline V gene encodes CDR1 SGHTS and CDR2 YDEGEE. Trimming at V came to 4 bases and at J to 1 base, leaving 4 bases not matched to a gene.

This clone was counted only a few times. The chain recombines TRBV19 with TRBJ1-2; 8 bases line up with TRBD1. The germline V gene encodes CDR1 LNHDA and CDR2 SQIVND (reference sequence). V shed 8 bases and J 6 bases; nucleotides not matched to a gene: 14. The CDR3 consists of 15 residues. The CDR3 reads CASFSRDRSSHGYTF. The CDR3 nucleotides are TGTGCCAGTTTTAGTAGGGACAGGTCTTCCCATGGCTACACCTTC.

The chain has TRBV19 and TRBJ2-4; 10 bases align to TRBD2. Losses at the gene ends were 5 bases for V and 0 bases for J; bases not matched to a gene: 4. Germline V gene lookup returns CDR1 LNHDA and CDR2 SQIVND (reference sequence). The CDR3 loop spans 16 amino acids. The CDR3 nucleotides read TGTGCCAGTAGTGTACTAGCGGGACTAGCCAAAAACATTCAGTACTTC. Translated: CASSVLAGLAKNIQYF.

The chain couples TRBV5-1 to TRBJ2-4; 7 bases line up with TRBD1. This CDR3 region has 14 residues. V shed 2 bases and J 4 bases; nucleotides not matched to a gene: 3. Germline CDR1 is SGHRS and CDR2 is YFSETQ. The CDR3 nucleotides are TGCGCCAGCAGCTTCGGGGACAGTAAAAACATTCAGTACTTC. Its protein is CASSFGDSKNIQYF.